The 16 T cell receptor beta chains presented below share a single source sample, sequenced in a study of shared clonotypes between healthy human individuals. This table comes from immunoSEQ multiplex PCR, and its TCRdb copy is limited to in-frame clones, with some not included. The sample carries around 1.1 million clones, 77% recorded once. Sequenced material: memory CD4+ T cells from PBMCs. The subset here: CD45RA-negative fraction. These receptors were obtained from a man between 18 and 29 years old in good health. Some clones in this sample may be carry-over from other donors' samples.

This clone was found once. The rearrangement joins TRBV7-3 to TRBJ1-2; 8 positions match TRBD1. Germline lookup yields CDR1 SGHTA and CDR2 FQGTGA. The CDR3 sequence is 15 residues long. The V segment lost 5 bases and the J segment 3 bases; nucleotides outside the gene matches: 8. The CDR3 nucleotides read TGTGCCAGCAGCCCACGACAGGGGCTGGACTATGGCTACACCTTC. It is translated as CASSPRQGLDYGYTF.

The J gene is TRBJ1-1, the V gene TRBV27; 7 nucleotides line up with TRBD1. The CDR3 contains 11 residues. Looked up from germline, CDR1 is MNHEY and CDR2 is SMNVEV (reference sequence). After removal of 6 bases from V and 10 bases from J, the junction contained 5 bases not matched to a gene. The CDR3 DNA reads TGTGCCAGCAGGCGGGACAGAAGAGCTTTCTTT. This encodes CASRRDRRAFF.

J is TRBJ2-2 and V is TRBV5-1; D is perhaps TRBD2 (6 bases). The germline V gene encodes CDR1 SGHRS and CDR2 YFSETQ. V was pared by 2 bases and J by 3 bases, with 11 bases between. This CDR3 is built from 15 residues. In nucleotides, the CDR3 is TGCGCCAGCAGCTTACAGGCGGGGTACACCGGGGAGCTGTTTTTT. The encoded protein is CASSLQAGYTGELFF.

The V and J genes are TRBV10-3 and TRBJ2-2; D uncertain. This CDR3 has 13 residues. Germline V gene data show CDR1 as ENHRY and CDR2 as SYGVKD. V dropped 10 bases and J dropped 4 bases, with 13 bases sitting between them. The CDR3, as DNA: TGTGCCAGAGACTGTCAGGCCACCGGGGAGCTGTTTTTT. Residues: CARDCQATGELFF.

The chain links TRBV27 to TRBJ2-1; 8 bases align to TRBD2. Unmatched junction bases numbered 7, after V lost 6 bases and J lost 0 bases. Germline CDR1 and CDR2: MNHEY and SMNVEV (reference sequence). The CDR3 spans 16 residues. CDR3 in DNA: TGTGCCAGCAGGCCCACTAGCGGCAGCTCCTACAATGAGCAGTTCTTC. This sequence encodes CASRPTSGSSYNEQFF.

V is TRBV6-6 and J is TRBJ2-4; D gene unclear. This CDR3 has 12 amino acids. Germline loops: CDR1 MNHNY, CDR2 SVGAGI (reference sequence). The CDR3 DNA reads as TGTGCTACGAAAGGTGAAGATAACATTCAGTACTTC. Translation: CATKGEDNIQYF.

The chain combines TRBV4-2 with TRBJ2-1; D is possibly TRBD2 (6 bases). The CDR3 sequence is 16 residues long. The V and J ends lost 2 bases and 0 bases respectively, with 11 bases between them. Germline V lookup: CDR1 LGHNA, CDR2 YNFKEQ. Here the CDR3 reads CASSQRNGGSYNEQFF. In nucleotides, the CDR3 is TGTGCCAGCAGCCAACGTAACGGGGGCTCCTACAATGAGCAGTTCTTC.

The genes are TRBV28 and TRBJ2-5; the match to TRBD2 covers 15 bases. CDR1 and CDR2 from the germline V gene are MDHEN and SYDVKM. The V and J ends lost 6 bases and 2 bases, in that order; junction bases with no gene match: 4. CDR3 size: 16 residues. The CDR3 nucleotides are TGTGCCAGCAGAAGGACTAGCGGGAGGGGGCAAGAGACCCAGTACTTC. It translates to CASRRTSGRGQETQYF.

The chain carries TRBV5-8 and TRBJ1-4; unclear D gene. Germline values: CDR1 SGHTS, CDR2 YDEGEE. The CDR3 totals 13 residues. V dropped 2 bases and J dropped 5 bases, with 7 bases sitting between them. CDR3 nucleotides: TGTGCCAGCAGCTTATTGAAGAATGAAAAACTGTTTTTT. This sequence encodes CASSLLKNEKLFF. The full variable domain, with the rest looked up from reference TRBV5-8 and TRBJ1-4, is EAGVTQSPTHLIKTRGQQATLRCSPISGHTSVYWYQQALGLGLQFLLWYDEGEERNRGNFPPRFSGRQFPNYSSELNVNALELEDSALYLCASSLLKNEKLFFGSGTQLSVL.

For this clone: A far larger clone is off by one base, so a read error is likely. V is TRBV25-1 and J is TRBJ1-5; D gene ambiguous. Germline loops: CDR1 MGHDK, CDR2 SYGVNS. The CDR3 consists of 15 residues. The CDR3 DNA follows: TGTGCCAGCAGCCCATCCGTGGGGAGCAATCAGCCCCGGCATTTT. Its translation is CASSPSVGSNQPRHF.

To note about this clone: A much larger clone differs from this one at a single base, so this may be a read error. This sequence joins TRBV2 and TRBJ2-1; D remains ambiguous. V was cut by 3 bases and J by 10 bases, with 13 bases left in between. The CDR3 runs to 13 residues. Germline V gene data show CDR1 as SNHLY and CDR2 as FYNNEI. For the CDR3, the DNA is TGTGCCAGCAGTGATAGGCAACCTTACGAGCAGTTCTTC. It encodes CASSDRQPYEQFF.

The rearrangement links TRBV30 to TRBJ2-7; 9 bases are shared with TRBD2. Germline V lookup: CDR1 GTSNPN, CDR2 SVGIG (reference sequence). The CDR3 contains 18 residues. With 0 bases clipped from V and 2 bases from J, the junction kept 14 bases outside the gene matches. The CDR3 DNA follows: TGTGCCTGGAGTGTACGATCTATGTGGACTAGCGAGACCTACGAGCAGTACTTC. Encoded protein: CAWSVRSMWTSETYEQYF.

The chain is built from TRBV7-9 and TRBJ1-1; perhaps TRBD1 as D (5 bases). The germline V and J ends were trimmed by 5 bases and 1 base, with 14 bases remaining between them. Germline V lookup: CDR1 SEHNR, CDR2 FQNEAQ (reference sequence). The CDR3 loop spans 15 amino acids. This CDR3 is CASSLQGSGNTEAFF. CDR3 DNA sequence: TGTGCCAGCAGCCTCCAGGGATCGGGGAACACTGAAGCTTTCTTT.

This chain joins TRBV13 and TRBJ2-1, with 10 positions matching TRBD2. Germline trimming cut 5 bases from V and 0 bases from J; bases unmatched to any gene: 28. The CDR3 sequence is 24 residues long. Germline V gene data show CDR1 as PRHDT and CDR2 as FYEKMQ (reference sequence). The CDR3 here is CASSHRPHGLAGALVGSSYNEQFF. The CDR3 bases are TGTGCCAGCAGCCACCGGCCCCACGGCCTAGCGGGAGCCCTAGTAGGGAGCTCCTACAATGAGCAGTTCTTC. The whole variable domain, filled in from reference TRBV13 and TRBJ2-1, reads AAGVIQSPRHLIKEKRETATLKCYPIPRHDTVYWYQQGPGQDPQFLISFYEKMQSDKGSIPDRFSAQQFSDYHSELNMSSLELGDSALYFCASSHRPHGLAGALVGSSYNEQFFGPGTRLTVL.

The CDR3: CASSLRQEEAFF. CDR3 DNA: TGTGCCAGCAGCTTAAGGCAGGAAGAAGCTTTCTTT. V is TRBV7-9 and J is TRBJ1-1; D is uncertain. CDR1 and CDR2 from the germline V gene are SEHNR and FQNEAQ (reference sequence). V was pared by 2 bases and J by 8 bases, with 9 bases between. This CDR3 has 12 amino acids.

In DNA form, the CDR3 reads TGTGCCAGTAGTTCACCGGGACAGGACTATGAAAAACTGTTTTTT. It translates to CASSSPGQDYEKLFF. This chain joins TRBV19 and TRBJ1-4, with 8 positions matching TRBD1. The CDR3 runs 15 residues. Germline CDR1 and CDR2: LNHDA and SQIVND (reference sequence). The V segment lost 5 bases and the J segment 6 bases; nucleotides outside the gene matches: 8.